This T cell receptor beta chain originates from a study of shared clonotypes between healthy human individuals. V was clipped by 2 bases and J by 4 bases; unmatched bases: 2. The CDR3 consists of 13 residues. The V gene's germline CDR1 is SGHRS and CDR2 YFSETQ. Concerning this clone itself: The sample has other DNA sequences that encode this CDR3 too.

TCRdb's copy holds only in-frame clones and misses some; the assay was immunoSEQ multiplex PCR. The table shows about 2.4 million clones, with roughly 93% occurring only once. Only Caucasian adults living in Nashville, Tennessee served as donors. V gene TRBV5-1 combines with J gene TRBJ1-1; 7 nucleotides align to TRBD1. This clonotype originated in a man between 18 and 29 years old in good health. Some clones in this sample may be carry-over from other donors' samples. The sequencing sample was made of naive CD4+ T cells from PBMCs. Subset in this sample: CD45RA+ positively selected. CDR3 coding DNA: TGCGCCAGCAGCTTAGGGGGCTTCACTGAAGCTTTCTTT. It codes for CASSLGGFTEAFF.